Listed here are 31 T cell receptor beta chains from one sample, sequenced in a study of blood T cells in healthy people across ages. The authors ran a second PCR of roughly 6 to 12 cycles using a sample-barcoded 5' primer and a J-beta primer mix. TCRdb redid the calling of the 5' RACE reads with MiXCR, one entry per CDR3 protein. The sample includes 1,100,000 or so distinct CDR3 sequences, 40% to 45% of them seen just once. Source material: blood. The receptors originated from an older woman in good health.

The chain joins TRBV6-1 to TRBJ2-1; D gene uncertain. Germline CDR1 and CDR2: MNHNS and SASEGT. The germline V and J ends were trimmed by 4 bases and 9 bases, with 13 bases remaining between them. The CDR3 sequence is 13 residues long. This CDR3 is CASSVQAVGEQFF. CDR3 sequence (DNA): TGTGCCAGCAGTGTCCAGGCCGTTGGTGAGCAGTTCTTC.

V gene TRBV4-1 combines with J gene TRBJ2-1; 11 nucleotides match TRBD2. J lost 3 bases, V lost 4 bases, and 11 bases had no gene match. The CDR3 consists of 18 residues. Germline-derived CDR1 and CDR2 are MGHRA and YSYEKL. CDR3 in amino acids: CASSPLTPTSGNYNEQFF. CDR3 coding DNA: TGCGCCAGCAGCCCCCTAACCCCGACTAGCGGGAACTACAATGAGCAGTTCTTC.

In regard to this clonotype: A junction boundary mismatches the germline segment, possibly from a read error. The rearrangement joins TRBV2 to TRBJ1-2, with D possibly matching TRBD1 (6 bases). CDR3 length: 12 amino acids. Germline-derived CDR1 and CDR2 are SNHLY and FYNNEI. The CDR3 sequence is CASSDRGMGYTF. CDR3 DNA sequence: TGTGCCAGCAGTGACAGGGGAATGGGCTACACTTTC.

This chain links TRBV9 with TRBJ2-5; TRBD1 might be the D (7 bases). Germline V lookup: CDR1 SGDLS, CDR2 YYNGEE. CDR3 length equals 16 residues. V was clipped by 0 bases and J by 1 base, with 13 bases between them. The CDR3 DNA reads as TGTGCCAGCAGCGTAGCGGGAGACAGGGTCCAAGAGACCCAGTACTTC. As protein: CASSVAGDRVQETQYF.

This clonotype was recorded a few times. The chain uses TRBV27 and TRBJ2-1; 8 nucleotides align to TRBD1. V was pared by 5 bases and J by 7 bases, with 10 bases of the junction left unmatched. CDR1 and CDR2 (germline): MNHEY, SMNVEV (reference sequence). The CDR3 has 15 amino acids. The CDR3 nucleotides read TGTGCCAGCAGTCCCGGGACAGGTCCTCGGAATGAGCAGTTCTTC. Translated, it gives CASSPGTGPRNEQFF.

V and J are TRBV6-1 and TRBJ1-1; 9 bases are a match to TRBD1. The CDR3 is 16 residues long. Germline V gene sequence: CDR1 MNHNS, CDR2 SASEGT. After removal of 7 bases from V and 4 bases from J, the junction contained 13 bases not matched to a gene. CDR3 sequence reads: CASTLNGQGMSTEAFF. CDR3 bases: TGTGCCAGCACCCTGAATGGACAGGGGATGTCCACTGAAGCTTTCTTT.

This chain links TRBV14 with TRBJ2-1; 9 nucleotides align to TRBD1. Germline lookup yields CDR1 SGHDN and CDR2 FVKESK. The CDR3 covers 16 residues. Losses at the gene ends were 5 bases for V and 4 bases for J; bases not matched to a gene: 9. In nucleotides, the CDR3 is TGTGCCAGCAGCGGATTCGGGACAGGGATATACAATGAGCAGTTCTTC. The encoded protein is CASSGFGTGIYNEQFF.

In this sample, this clonotype turned up once. The V call is TRBV7-8, the J call TRBJ2-3; D call uncertain. Between the trimmed V and J ends, which lost 3 bases and 1 base, there was a span of 14 bases. This CDR3 spans 16 amino acids. The V gene's germline CDR1 is SGHVS and CDR2 FQNEAQ. CDR3 sequence reads: CASSFVVGKRTDTQYF. The CDR3 DNA sequence: TGTGCCAGCAGCTTTGTGGTGGGAAAACGCACAGATACGCAGTATTTT.

CDR3 region: CASSDNRGPDTQYF. In DNA, the CDR3 is TGTGCCAGCAGCGATAACAGGGGCCCAGATACGCAGTATTTT. The V call is TRBV7-3, the J call TRBJ2-3, with TRBD1 identical over 7 bases. The CDR3 sequence is 14 residues long. J lost 4 bases, V lost 5 bases, and 6 bases had no gene match. Germline V gene lookup returns CDR1 SGHTA and CDR2 FQGTGA.

This clonotype was observed a few times. The gene calls are TRBV20-1 and TRBJ2-5; 7 nucleotides agree with TRBD1. The CDR3 totals 14 residues. Unmatched junction bases numbered 6, after V lost 1 base and J lost 4 bases. The germline V gene encodes CDR1 DFQATT and CDR2 SNEGSKA (reference sequence). The CDR3 loop is CSARVFRGRETQYF. CDR3 nucleotides: TGCAGTGCTAGAGTTTTCAGGGGGAGAGAGACCCAGTACTTC.

This chain links TRBV6-6 with TRBJ2-5; TRBD2 is a possible D gene (6 bases). Germline assignment: CDR1 MNHNY and CDR2 SVGAGI (reference sequence). The CDR3 totals 15 residues. Trimming stripped 7 bases from V and 11 bases from J, with 26 bases between. In DNA form, the CDR3 reads TGTGCCAGCACCCAGACTGGGGGGTTCCACAATGAGCAGTACTTC. Translated, it gives CASTQTGGFHNEQYF.

The CDR3 DNA reads as TGTGCCAGCAGCCAACGGGACGGCGAGCAGTACTTC. Protein: CASSQRDGEQYF. V is TRBV3-1 and J is TRBJ2-7; D is possibly TRBD1 or TRBD2 (5 bases each). V lost 2 bases, J lost 6 bases, and 8 bases lay in between. In germline, CDR1 is LGHDT, CDR2 YNNKEL (reference sequence). The CDR3 loop spans 12 amino acids.

In the case of this clonotype: One end of the junction is discordant with germline, which a read error may explain. The chain is built from TRBV7-8 and TRBJ2-7; D gene ambiguous. The CDR3 is 15 amino acids. Germline CDR1 reads SGHVS; CDR2 reads FQNEAQ. The CDR3 reads CTSSLVARLGNEQYF. CDR3 DNA: TGTACCAGCAGCTTAGTCGCCCGCCTAGGGAACGAGCAGTACTTC.

This clonotype has more than one count but fewer than ten. This chain uses TRBV20-1 with TRBJ2-7, with D perhaps being TRBD1 or TRBD2 (5 bases each). Trimming removed 6 bases at V and 5 bases at J, with 26 bases between. This CDR3 is 16 amino acids long. Looked up from germline, CDR1 is DFQATT and CDR2 is SNEGSKA (reference sequence). The DNA for the CDR3 is TGCAGTGCCCCTGGGAGCCTTGACAGCCGCGGAGACGAGCAGTACTTC. This gives the protein CSAPGSLDSRGDEQYF.

The chain carries TRBV12-3 or TRBV12-4 and TRBJ2-7; 7 bases align to TRBD1. The CDR3 has 14 amino acids. CDR3 amino acids: CATNGRGISYEQYF. CDR3 nucleotides: TGTGCTACCAATGGCAGGGGGATCTCCTACGAGCAGTACTTC.

V and J are TRBV7-8 and TRBJ1-2; no firm D call. There are 13 residues in the CDR3. V lost 5 bases, J lost 7 bases, and 14 bases lay in between. Germline lookup yields CDR1 SGHVS and CDR2 FQNEAQ. The CDR3, as DNA: TGTGCCAGCAGCCCGCACAGTGGATTTGGCTACACCTTC. Its translation is CASSPHSGFGYTF.

This clonotype was recorded a few times. The V call is TRBV20-1, the J call TRBJ2-1; the D call may be TRBD1 or TRBD2 (6 bases each). Trimming removed 2 bases at V and 2 bases at J, with 16 bases between. This CDR3 is built from 16 residues. CDR1 is DFQATT, CDR2 SNEGSKA, per germline (reference sequence). The CDR3 is CSARRGSSATYNEQFF. CDR3 sequence (DNA): TGCAGTGCTAGAAGGGGGTCTAGCGCGACCTACAATGAGCAGTTCTTC.

The V gene is TRBV4-1, the J gene TRBJ2-1, with 9 bases identical to TRBD2. Germline-derived CDR1 and CDR2 are MGHRA and YSYEKL. The CDR3 extends over 16 amino acids. V trimming: 0 bases; J trimming: 8 bases; junction bases outside the gene matches: 8. The DNA for the CDR3 is TGCGCCAGCAGCCAAGAGTTTCGGGCGGGAGGGGATGAGCAGTTCTTC. Translating it yields CASSQEFRAGGDEQFF.

This clonotype was counted between two and nine times. This chain uses TRBV12-3 or TRBV12-4 with TRBJ2-7; no firm D call. The CDR3 extends over 14 amino acids. The V end was cut by 4 bases, the J end by 1 base, with 11 bases between. The CDR3 sequence is CASSSYQLSYEQYF. The CDR3 DNA reads as TGTGCCAGCAGTTCCTATCAACTATCCTACGAGCAGTACTTC.

The chain recombines TRBV3-1 with TRBJ1-2; tentative D call: TRBD1 (6 bases). The CDR3 has 14 amino acids. Trimming left V 1 base short and J 7 bases short, with 13 bases between. Germline V CDR1 and CDR2: LGHDT, YNNKEL (reference sequence). CDR3 nucleotide sequence: TGTGCCAGCAGCCAAGGATTGGAGGGGGGTGGCTACACCTTC. The encoded protein is CASSQGLEGGGYTF.

As concerns this clonotype: It may be a read error: a sequence one base away is much more abundant. The chain is built from TRBV3-1 and TRBJ2-7; D is possibly TRBD2 (7 bases). The V gene lost 4 bases and the J gene lost 11 bases, with 18 bases spanning the gap. Germline CDR1 and CDR2: LGHDT and YNNKEL (reference sequence). The CDR3 is 13 amino acids. In DNA, the CDR3 is TGTGCCAGCAGCCCCAGGTTGGGGGGGCGGGAGTACTTC. Residues: CASSPRLGGREYF.

The chain is built from TRBV4-1 and TRBJ2-1; 14 bases map to TRBD2. The CDR3 extends over 19 amino acids. Per germline, CDR1 MGHRA and CDR2 YSYEKL. Trimming removed 4 bases from V and 0 bases from J; junction bases left unmatched: 8. For the CDR3, the DNA is TGCGCCAGCAGCCTGACCGGGACTAGCGGGGGTCGCTCCTACAATGAGCAGTTCTTC. Its protein product is CASSLTGTSGGRSYNEQFF.

This rearrangement joins TRBV3-1 to TRBJ2-5; 9 bases align to TRBD2. Germline CDR1 is LGHDT and CDR2 is YNNKEL (reference sequence). V trimming: 7 bases; J trimming: 4 bases; junction bases outside the gene matches: 7. The CDR3 spans 14 residues. The CDR3 coding sequence is TGTGCCAGCAATCCAGCGGGAGGCAGAGAGACCCAGTACTTC. It codes for CASNPAGGRETQYF.

CDR3 nucleotides: TGTGCCAGCAGCATTAGGGGGAGGGCTGGGAATGAGCAGTTCTTC. Amino acid sequence: CASSIRGRAGNEQFF. The chain couples TRBV21-1 to TRBJ2-1; whether TRBD2, the table's D call, matches the DNA was not checked. TRBV21-1 is deemed a pseudogene. The CDR3 length is 15 residues.

This clonotype came up a few times. The chain has TRBV28 and TRBJ1-2, with D possibly TRBD1 on 5 matching bases. CDR3 length: 12 amino acids. Looked up from germline, CDR1 is MDHEN and CDR2 is SYDVKM. Trimming took off 1 base at V and 12 bases at J, with 12 bases between the two ends. The CDR3 here is CASSLSGGINTF. The CDR3 DNA follows: TGTGCCAGCAGTTTATCCGGGGGAATCAACACCTTC.

This clonotype was counted between two and nine times. The chain is built from TRBV29-1 and TRBJ2-5; the D gene is possibly TRBD1 (6 bases). This CDR3 is 13 amino acids long. In germline, CDR1 is SQVTM, CDR2 ANQGSEA. Trimming pared 6 bases from V and 1 base from J, leaving 12 bases between. DNA for the CDR3: TGCAGCGTAGCCGGACAGTTCCAAGAGACCCAGTACTTC. Amino acids: CSVAGQFQETQYF.

This clonotype has just a few counts. The chain's CDR3 is CASSQGVEKQYF. The CDR3 coding sequence is TGTGCCAGCAGCCAAGGGGTCGAGAAGCAGTATTTT. The chain couples TRBV14 to TRBJ2-3, with unresolved D. Deletions cut 1 base from V and 11 bases from J, with 10 bases between. Germline V gene data show CDR1 as SGHDN and CDR2 as FVKESK. The CDR3 has 12 residues. Combining the CDR3 with reference TRBV14 and TRBJ2-3 gives the whole variable domain EAGVTQFPSHSVIEKGQTVTLRCDPISGHDNLYWYRRVMGKEIKFLLHFVKESKQDESGMPNNRFLAERTGGTYSTLKVQPAELEDSGVYFCASSQGVEKQYFGPGTRLTVL.

This clonotype appeared once. This chain uses TRBV19 with TRBJ2-5, with 8 bases aligning to TRBD1. The J segment lost 5 bases and the V segment lost 7 bases, leaving 12 bases of the junction unmatched. CDR1 and CDR2 from the germline V gene are LNHDA and SQIVND (reference sequence). The CDR3 runs to 15 residues. This chain's CDR3 is CASTRTGRLGETQYF. The CDR3 DNA follows: TGTGCCAGTACTAGGACAGGGAGGTTAGGCGAGACCCAGTACTTC.

The chain employs TRBV10-2 and TRBJ1-2, with D perhaps matching TRBD1 (5 bases). The CDR3 has 14 amino acids. The V gene lost 0 bases and the J gene lost 4 bases, with 9 bases spanning the gap. CDR1 and CDR2 from the germline V gene are WSHSY and SAAADI. The CDR3 loop reads CASSESAGSYGYTF. CDR3 in DNA: TGCGCCAGCAGTGAGTCCGCAGGGAGCTATGGCTACACCTTC.

The V call is TRBV5-3, the J call TRBJ2-7, with 9 nucleotides matching TRBD1. TRBV5-3 is an ORF for which the function is uncertain. The ends lost 4 bases at V and 5 bases at J; junction bases unmatched: 16. The CDR3 extends over 17 amino acids. The CDR3 region has the DNA TGTGCCAGAAGCCCAAATCGGACAGGGGAACATCGCCACGAGCAGTACTTC. It yields the protein CARSPNRTGEHRHEQYF.

The chain couples TRBV5-1 to TRBJ1-5, with 7 bases matching TRBD1. Trimming cost V 4 bases and J 1 base; bases outside gene matches: 5. The V gene's germline CDR1 is SGHRS and CDR2 YFSETQ. This CDR3 is 15 amino acids long. The CDR3 is CASSQTGLSNQPQHF. CDR3 sequence (DNA): TGCGCCAGCAGCCAGACAGGGTTGAGCAATCAGCCCCAGCATTTT.